The 13 T cell receptor beta chains given below trace back to one sample, sequenced in a study of T cell responses to AZD1222 COVID-19 vaccine. Method: immunoSEQ multiplex PCR; TCRdb's copy keeps in-frame clones and lacks some. This sample has about 180,000 clones, with about 86% found just once. The sample was peripheral blood, taken 28 days after the second AZD1222 dose. Source of these receptors: an adult who received the AZD1222 COVID-19 vaccine.

This clone has more than one count but fewer than ten. The chain carries TRBV28 and TRBJ1-6; D unclear. The CDR3 extends over 16 amino acids. The V and J ends lost 7 bases and 1 base respectively, with 14 bases between them. The germline CDR1 and CDR2 sequences are MDHEN and SYDVKM. This CDR3 reads CASTRSGGSYNSPLHF. The CDR3 DNA is TGTGCCAGCACCCGATCCGGAGGTTCCTATAATTCACCCCTCCACTTT.

In regard to this clone: Other DNA variants within this sample encode the same CDR3. This chain connects TRBV2 to TRBJ1-1; no clear D. Germline-derived CDR1 and CDR2 are SNHLY and FYNNEI. The V and J ends lost 0 bases and 5 bases respectively, with 10 bases between them. The CDR3 is 14 amino acids. The CDR3 is CASSEALRGTEAFF. In DNA form, the CDR3 reads TGTGCCAGCAGTGAAGCGCTTCGAGGGACTGAAGCTTTCTTT.

The CDR3 loop reads CASSLGQGAAYEQYF. CDR3 sequence (DNA): TGTGCCAGCAGCTTGGGGCAGGGGGCGGCCTACGAGCAGTACTTC. The chain couples TRBV7-2 to TRBJ2-7; 8 nucleotides agree with TRBD1. After removal of 3 bases from V and 2 bases from J, the junction contained 6 bases not matched to a gene. Germline values: CDR1 SGHTA, CDR2 FQGNSA. CDR3 size: 15 residues.

The chain recombines TRBV3-1 (or the pseudogene TRBV3-2) with TRBJ1-5; perhaps TRBD1 as D (5 bases). V was trimmed by 1 base and J by 8 bases, leaving 15 bases between them. Looked up from germline, CDR1 is LGHDT and CDR2 is YNNKEL (reference sequence). The CDR3 sequence is 15 residues long. The CDR3 DNA is TGTGCCAGCAGCCAAGGTAACGGGGGAGGAAAGCCCCAGCATTTT. Its translation is CASSQGNGGGKPQHF.

This chain connects TRBV3-1 (or the pseudogene TRBV3-2) to TRBJ2-5, with 13 positions matching TRBD2. Germline CDR1 reads LGHDT; CDR2 reads YNNKEL (reference sequence). The CDR3 spans 19 residues. The junction had 8 bases not matched to a gene; V was cut back by 0 bases and J by 1 base. The CDR3 is CASSQDPRTSGGVQETQYF. Here the CDR3 DNA reads TGTGCCAGCAGCCAAGACCCCCGGACTAGCGGGGGCGTCCAAGAGACCCAGTACTTC.

The V call is TRBV7-2, the J call TRBJ1-1; D is unresolved. This CDR3 comprises 14 residues. Trimming stripped 5 bases from V and 4 bases from J, with 14 bases between. Germline V gives CDR1 SGHTA, CDR2 FQGNSA. The CDR3 protein is CASSPSSGGTEAFF. The CDR3 nucleotides are TGTGCCAGCAGCCCTTCATCTGGAGGCACTGAAGCTTTCTTT.

The chain uses TRBV3-1 (or the pseudogene TRBV3-2) and TRBJ2-7; D not certain. In germline, CDR1 is LGHDT, CDR2 YNNKEL (reference sequence). V was cut by 1 base and J by 0 bases, with 7 bases left in between. The CDR3 loop spans 14 amino acids. This CDR3 reads CASSQVAASYEQYF. The DNA for the CDR3 is TGTGCCAGCAGCCAAGTTGCAGCCTCCTACGAGCAGTACTTC.

The genes are TRBV10-3 and TRBJ1-2; perhaps TRBD1 as D (5 bases). Germline V gives CDR1 ENHRY, CDR2 SYGVKD. The germline V and J ends were trimmed by 2 bases and 6 bases, with 10 bases remaining between them. This CDR3 comprises 13 residues. In DNA, the CDR3 is TGTGCCATCAGTGAGATAAGGGGTGATGGCTACACCTTC. This encodes CAISEIRGDGYTF.

The genes are TRBV5-4 and TRBJ1-2; 9 nucleotides align to TRBD1. With 4 bases clipped from V and 6 bases from J, the junction kept 10 bases outside the gene matches. CDR1 and CDR2 from the germline V gene are SGHNT and YYREEE (reference sequence). This CDR3 is built from 15 residues. The CDR3 spells CASSSNRGPSDGYTF. CDR3 in DNA: TGTGCCAGCAGCAGTAACAGGGGGCCCTCCGATGGCTACACCTTC. The full variable domain, in which reference TRBV5-4 and TRBJ1-2 provide the parts outside the CDR3, is ETGVTQSPTHLIKTRGQQVTLRCSSQSGHNTVSWYQQALGQGPQFIFQYYREEENGRGNFPPRFSGLQFPNYSSELNVNALELDDSALYLCASSSNRGPSDGYTFGSGTRLTVV.

In this sample, this clone turned up a few times. The chain employs TRBV19 and TRBJ2-7; the match to TRBD1 covers 7 bases. Germline CDR1 reads LNHDA; CDR2 reads SQIVND (reference sequence). The CDR3 covers 15 residues. V gave up 3 bases and J gave up 6 bases; unmatched junction bases: 11. CDR3 sequence: CASSIFGTVPAEQYF. The CDR3 coding sequence is TGTGCCAGTAGTATTTTCGGGACAGTTCCAGCCGAGCAGTACTTC.

The V gene is TRBV4-3, the J gene TRBJ1-2; D unresolved. The CDR3 sequence is 17 residues long. The V gene's germline CDR1 is LGHNA and CDR2 YSLEER. V shed 0 bases and J shed 1 base, with 15 bases lying between them. CDR3 in DNA: TGCGCCAGCAGCCAAGATTGGGCGGGCCTTGTTAACTATGGCTACACCTTC. It yields the protein CASSQDWAGLVNYGYTF.

The chain is built from TRBV28 and TRBJ2-7; a possible D gene is TRBD1 (5 bases). The V and J ends lost 2 bases and 5 bases respectively, with 10 bases between them. There are 13 residues in the CDR3. Per the germline V gene, CDR1 is MDHEN and CDR2 is SYDVKM. The CDR3 DNA sequence: TGTGCCAGCAGTTTAGCAGGGAACGACGAGCAGTACTTC. It specifies CASSLAGNDEQYF.

This sequence joins TRBV5-1 and TRBJ2-2; D unclear. This CDR3 comprises 13 residues. CDR1 is SGHRS and CDR2 is YFSETQ in the germline V gene. The germline V and J ends were trimmed by 0 bases and 6 bases, with 6 bases remaining between them. DNA for the CDR3: TGCGCCAGCAGCTTGGATGCGGCCGGGGAGCTGTTTTTT. Amino acids: CASSLDAAGELFF.